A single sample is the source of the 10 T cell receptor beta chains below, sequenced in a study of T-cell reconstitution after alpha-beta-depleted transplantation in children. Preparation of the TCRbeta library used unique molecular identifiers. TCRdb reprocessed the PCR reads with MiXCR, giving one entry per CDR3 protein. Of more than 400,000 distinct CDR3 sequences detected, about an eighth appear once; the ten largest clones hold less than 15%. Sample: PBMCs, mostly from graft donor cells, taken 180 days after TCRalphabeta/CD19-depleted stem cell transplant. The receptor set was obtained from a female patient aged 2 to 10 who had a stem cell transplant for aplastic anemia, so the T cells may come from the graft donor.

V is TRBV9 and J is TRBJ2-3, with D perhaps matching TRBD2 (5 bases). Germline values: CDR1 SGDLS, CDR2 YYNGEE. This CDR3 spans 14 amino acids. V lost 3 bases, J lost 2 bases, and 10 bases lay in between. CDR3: CASSGGSATDTQYF. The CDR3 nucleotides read TGTGCCAGCAGCGGCGGGTCCGCCACAGATACGCAGTATTTT.

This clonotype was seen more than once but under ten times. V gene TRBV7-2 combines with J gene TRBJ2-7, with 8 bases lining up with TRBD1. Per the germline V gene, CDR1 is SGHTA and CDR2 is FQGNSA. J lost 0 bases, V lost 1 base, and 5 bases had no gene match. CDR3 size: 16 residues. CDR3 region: CASSLGWGTGSYEQYF. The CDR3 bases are TGTGCCAGCAGCTTAGGTTGGGGGACAGGCTCCTACGAGCAGTACTTC. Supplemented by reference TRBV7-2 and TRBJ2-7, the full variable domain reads GAGVSQSPSNKVTEKGKDVELRCDPISGHTALYWYRQSLGQGLEFLIYFQGNSAPDKSGLPSDRFSAERTGGSVSTLTIQRTQQEDSAVYLCASSLGWGTGSYEQYFGPGTRLTVT.

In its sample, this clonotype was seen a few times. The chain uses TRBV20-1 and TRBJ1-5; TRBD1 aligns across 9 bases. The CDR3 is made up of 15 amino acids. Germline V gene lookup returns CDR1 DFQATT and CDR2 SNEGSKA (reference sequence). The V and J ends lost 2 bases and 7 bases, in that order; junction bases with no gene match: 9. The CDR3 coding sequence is TGCAGTGCTAGACCCGCGGGACAGGGCAGGCAGCCCCAGCATTTT. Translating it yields CSARPAGQGRQPQHF.

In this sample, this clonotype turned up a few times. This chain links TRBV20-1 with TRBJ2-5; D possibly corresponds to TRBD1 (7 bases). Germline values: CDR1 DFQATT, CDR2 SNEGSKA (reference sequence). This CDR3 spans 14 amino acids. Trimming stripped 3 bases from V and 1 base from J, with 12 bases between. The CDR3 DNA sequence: TGCAGTGCTAGCGACAGGGAGGTCCAAGAGACCCAGTACTTC. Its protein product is CSASDREVQETQYF.

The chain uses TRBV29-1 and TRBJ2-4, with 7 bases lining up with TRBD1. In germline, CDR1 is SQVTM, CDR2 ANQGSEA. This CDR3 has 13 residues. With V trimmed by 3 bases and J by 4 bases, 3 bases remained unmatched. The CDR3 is CSVDGQAKNIQYF. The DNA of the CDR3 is TGCAGCGTTGACGGACAGGCAAAAAACATTCAGTACTTC.

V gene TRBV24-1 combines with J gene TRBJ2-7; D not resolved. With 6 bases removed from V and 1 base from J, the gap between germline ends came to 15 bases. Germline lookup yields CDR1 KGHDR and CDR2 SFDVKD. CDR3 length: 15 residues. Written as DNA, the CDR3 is TGTGCCACCAGTCCAGGTACGAGGCGTTCCTACGAGCAGTACGTC. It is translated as CATSPGTRRSYEQYV.

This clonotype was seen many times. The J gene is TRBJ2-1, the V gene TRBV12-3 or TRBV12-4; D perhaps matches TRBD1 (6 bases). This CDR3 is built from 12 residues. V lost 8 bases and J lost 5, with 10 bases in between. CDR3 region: CASQGPDNEQFF. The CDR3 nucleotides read TGTGCCAGCCAGGGGCCCGACAATGAGCAGTTCTTC.

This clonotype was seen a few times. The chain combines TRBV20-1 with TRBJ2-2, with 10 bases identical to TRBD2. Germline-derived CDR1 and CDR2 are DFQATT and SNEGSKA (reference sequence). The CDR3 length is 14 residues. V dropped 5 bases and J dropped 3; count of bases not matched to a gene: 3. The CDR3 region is CSADLAGDTGELFF. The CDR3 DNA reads TGCAGTGCTGATCTAGCGGGGGACACCGGGGAGCTGTTTTTT.

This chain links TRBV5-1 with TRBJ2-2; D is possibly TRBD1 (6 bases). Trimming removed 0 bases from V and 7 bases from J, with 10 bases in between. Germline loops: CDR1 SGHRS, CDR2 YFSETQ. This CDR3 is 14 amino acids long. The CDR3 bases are TGCGCCAGCAGCTTGGTCGGGGACATCGGGGAGCTGTTTTTT. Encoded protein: CASSLVGDIGELFF. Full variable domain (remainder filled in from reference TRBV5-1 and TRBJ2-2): KAGVTQTPRYLIKTRGQQVTLSCSPISGHRSVSWYQQTPGQGLQFLFEYFSETQRNKGNFPGRFSGRQFSNSRSEMNVSTLELGDSALYLCASSLVGDIGELFFGEGSRLTVL.

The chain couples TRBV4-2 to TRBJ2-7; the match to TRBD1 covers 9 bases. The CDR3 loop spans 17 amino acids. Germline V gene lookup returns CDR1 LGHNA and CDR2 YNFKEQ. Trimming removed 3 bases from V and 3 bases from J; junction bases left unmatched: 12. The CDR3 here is CASSHPMAGQGFYEQYF. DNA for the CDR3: TGTGCCAGCAGCCATCCCATGGCGGGACAGGGTTTCTACGAGCAGTACTTC.